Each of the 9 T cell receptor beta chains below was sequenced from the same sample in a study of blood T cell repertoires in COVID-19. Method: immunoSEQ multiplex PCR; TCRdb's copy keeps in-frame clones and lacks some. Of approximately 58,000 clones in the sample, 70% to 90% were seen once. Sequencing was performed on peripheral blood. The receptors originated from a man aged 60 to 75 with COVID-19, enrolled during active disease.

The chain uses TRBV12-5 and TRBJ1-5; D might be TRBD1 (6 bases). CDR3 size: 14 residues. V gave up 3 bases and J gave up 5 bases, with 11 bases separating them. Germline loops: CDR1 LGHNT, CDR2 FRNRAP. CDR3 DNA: TGTGCTAGTGGTTTAGCGGGGGGCCATCAGCCCCAGCATTTT. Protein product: CASGLAGGHQPQHF. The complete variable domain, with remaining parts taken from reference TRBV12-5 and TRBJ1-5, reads DARVTQTPRHKVTEMGQEVTMRCQPILGHNTVFWYRQTMMQGLELLAYFRNRAPLDDSGMPKDRFSAEMPDATLATLKIQPSEPRDSAVYFCASGLAGGHQPQHFGDGTRLSIL.

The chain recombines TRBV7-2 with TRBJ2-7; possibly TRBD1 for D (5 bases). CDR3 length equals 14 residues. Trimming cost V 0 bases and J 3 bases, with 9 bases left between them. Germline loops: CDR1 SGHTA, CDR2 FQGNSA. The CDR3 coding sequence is TGTGCCAGCAGCTTAGCAGGGGTAGGCTACGAGCAGTACTTC. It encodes CASSLAGVGYEQYF.

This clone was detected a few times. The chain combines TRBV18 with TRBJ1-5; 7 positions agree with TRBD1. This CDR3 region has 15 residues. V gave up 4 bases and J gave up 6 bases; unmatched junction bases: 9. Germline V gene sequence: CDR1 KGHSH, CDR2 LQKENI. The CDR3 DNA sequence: TGTGCCAGCTCACAGGCAACAGGGGAAGTTCAGCCCCAGCATTTT. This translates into CASSQATGEVQPQHF. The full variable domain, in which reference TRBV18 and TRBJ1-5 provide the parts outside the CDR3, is NAGVMQNPRHLVRRRGQEARLRCSPMKGHSHVYWYRQLPEEGLKFMVYLQKENIIDESGMPKERFSAEFPKEGPSILRIQQVVRGDSAAYFCASSQATGEVQPQHFGDGTRLSIL.

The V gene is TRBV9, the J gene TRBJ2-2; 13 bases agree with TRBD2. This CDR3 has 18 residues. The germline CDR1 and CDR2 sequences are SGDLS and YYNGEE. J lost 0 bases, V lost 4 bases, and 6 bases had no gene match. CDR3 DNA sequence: TGTGCCAGCAGCACCGTGGGACTAGCGGGAACGAACACCGGGGAGCTGTTTTTT. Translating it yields CASSTVGLAGTNTGELFF.

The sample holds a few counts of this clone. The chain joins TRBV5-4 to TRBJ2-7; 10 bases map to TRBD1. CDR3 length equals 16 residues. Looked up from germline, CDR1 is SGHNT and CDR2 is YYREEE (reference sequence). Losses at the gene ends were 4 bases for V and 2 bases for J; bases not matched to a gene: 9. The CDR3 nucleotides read TGTGCCAGCAGCGATACTGGGGGACAGGGGACCTACGAGCAGTACTTC. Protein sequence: CASSDTGGQGTYEQYF.

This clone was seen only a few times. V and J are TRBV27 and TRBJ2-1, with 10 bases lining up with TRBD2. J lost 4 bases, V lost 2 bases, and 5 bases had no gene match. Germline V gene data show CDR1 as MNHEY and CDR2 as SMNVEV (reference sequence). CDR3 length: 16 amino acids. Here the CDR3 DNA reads TGTGCCAGCAGTTTAGTAGCGGGGGGCTCTTACAATGAGCAGTTCTTC. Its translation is CASSLVAGGSYNEQFF.

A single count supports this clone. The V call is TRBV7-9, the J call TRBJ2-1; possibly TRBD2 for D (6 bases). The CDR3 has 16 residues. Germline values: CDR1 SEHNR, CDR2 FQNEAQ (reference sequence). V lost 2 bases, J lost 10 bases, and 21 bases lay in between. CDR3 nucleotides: TGTGCCAGCAGCTTAAGCGGCGGGGCCCTCTGGAGAGAGCAGTTCTTC. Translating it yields CASSLSGGALWREQFF.

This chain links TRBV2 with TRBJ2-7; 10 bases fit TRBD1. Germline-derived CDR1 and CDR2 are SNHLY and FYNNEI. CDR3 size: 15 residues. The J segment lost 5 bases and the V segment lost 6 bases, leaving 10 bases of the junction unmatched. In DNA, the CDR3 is TGTGCCAGCAGAGATGGACAGGGGGTATGGGACGAGCAGTACTTC. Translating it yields CASRDGQGVWDEQYF.

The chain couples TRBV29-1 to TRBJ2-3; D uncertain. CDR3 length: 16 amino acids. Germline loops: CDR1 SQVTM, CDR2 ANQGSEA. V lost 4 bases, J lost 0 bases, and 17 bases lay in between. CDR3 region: CSVVTHHQESTDTQYF. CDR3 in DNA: TGCAGCGTTGTGACCCACCACCAGGAAAGCACAGATACGCAGTATTTT.